The clone carrying this TCR beta chain has more than one count but fewer than ten. Its antigen is still unknown. The PCR made use of 60 Vbeta and 13 Jbeta primers. Measured with immunoSEQ multiplex PCR; TCRdb has only the in-frame clones, and not every one. This table has over 120,000 clones, around four fifths appearing once. This sample stems from a study of cytomegalovirus exposure and HLA in healthy donors. The study, taken as a whole, reports: In vitro work confirmed that three CMV-associated chains recognize CMV antigens. A later analysis reportedly found fewer N-insertions in an Asian-associated ancestry cluster than the roughly 680-donor mean.

The V gene's germline CDR1 is MDHEN and CDR2 SYDVKM. V lost 4 bases, J lost 7 bases, and 13 bases lay in between. This CDR3 is built from 14 residues. The specimen was PBMCs. This sequence was found in a female donor in good health and CMV-seronegative. The rearrangement joins TRBV28 to TRBJ1-4, with D perhaps matching TRBD1 (6 bases). Written as DNA, the CDR3 is TGTGCCAGCAGTTACCGAGGGGGTGGTGAAAAACTGTTTTTT. Protein: CASSYRGGGEKLFF.